What follows is one T cell receptor (beta chain) and its context. V lost 1 base, J lost 6 bases, and 20 bases lay in between. The CDR3 contains 17 residues. The V gene's germline CDR1 is SGHKS and CDR2 YYEKEE (reference sequence). This entry comes from a study of control samples from healthy donors and cancer patients. Profiling relied on immunoSEQ multiplex PCR, and the TCRdb table lists in-frame clones only, not all of them. The data show about 58,000 clones, more than 70% seen once. This chain links TRBV5-5 with TRBJ2-4; D is possibly TRBD1 or TRBD2 (6 bases each). This receptor was taken from a woman aged 60-75 years with lung cancer. Sequences were obtained from PBMCs. CDR3 protein: CASSLRRELGGGNIQYF. The DNA for the CDR3 is TGTGCCAGCAGCTTGAGGAGGGAGCTAGGAGGGGGAAACATTCAGTACTTC.